A selection of T cell receptor beta chains follows, all from one sample in a study of identical twins. One entry per CDR3 protein, called by TCRdb with MiXCR from the 5' RACE reads. The sample includes 690,000 or so distinct CDR3 sequences, 8.5% to 9.5% of them seen just once. These records were also assigned to another study, of yellow fever vaccine responses in identical twins.

The sample consisted of PBMCs. These receptors all stem from a woman aged 18 to 35 in good health. The CDR3 runs from the conserved cysteine through the conserved F or W. The D gene is left open where the match is weak. Clone size is stated in some rows and not others, as once, few, many or a class when expanded.

cdr3_aa: CSAPTPGHRYEQYF
cdr3_nt: TGCAGTGCTCCAACACCGGGACACAGATACGAGCAGTACTTC
d_call: NA
v_call: TRBV20-1
clone_size: NA
j_call: TRBJ2-7

cdr3_aa: CASSGRDQLFF
cdr3_nt: TGTGCCAGCAGCGGCCGGGACCAACTGTTTTTT
d_call: NA
v_call: TRBV21-1
clone_size: few
j_call: TRBJ1-4

cdr3_aa: CASSKIDRLSYEQYF
cdr3_nt: TGTGCCAGCAGCAAGATTGACAGGCTCTCCTACGAGCAGTACTTC
d_call: NA
v_call: TRBV11-2
clone_size: NA
j_call: TRBJ2-7

cdr3_aa: CASSRTSGGSADTQYF
cdr3_nt: TGTGCCAGCAGCCGAACTAGCGGGGGGAGTGCAGATACGCAGTATTTT
d_call: TRBD2
v_call: TRBV7-2
clone_size: NA
j_call: TRBJ2-3

cdr3_aa: CASSVGVGGGYNEQFF
cdr3_nt: TGTGCCAGCAGCGTAGGAGTGGGGGGAGGGTACAATGAGCAGTTCTTC
d_call: TRBD2
v_call: TRBV9
clone_size: NA
j_call: TRBJ2-1

cdr3_aa: CSAQDRVKSGANVLTF
cdr3_nt: TGCAGTGCTCAAGACAGGGTAAAGTCTGGGGCCAACGTCCTGACTTTC
d_call: TRBD1
v_call: TRBV20-1
clone_size: once
j_call: TRBJ2-6

cdr3_aa: CAISRTATYEQYF
cdr3_nt: TGTGCCATCAGTCGGACAGCTACCTACGAGCAGTACTTC
d_call: NA
v_call: TRBV10-3
clone_size: NA
j_call: TRBJ2-7

cdr3_aa: CSALWALRMNTEAFF
cdr3_nt: TGCAGTGCCCTGTGGGCACTTCGGATGAACACTGAAGCTTTCTTT
d_call: NA
v_call: TRBV20-1
clone_size: NA
j_call: TRBJ1-1

cdr3_aa: CASSLGGLAGEQFF
cdr3_nt: TGTGCCAGCAGCTTAGGCGGACTAGCCGGTGAGCAGTTCTTC
d_call: TRBD2
v_call: TRBV7-6
clone_size: many
j_call: TRBJ2-1

cdr3_aa: CASSLPGLAGTDTQYF
cdr3_nt: TGCGCCAGCTCTCTACCGGGACTAGCGGGAACAGATACGCAGTATTTT
d_call: TRBD2
v_call: TRBV28
clone_size: many
j_call: TRBJ2-3

cdr3_aa: CASSFRGQYQETQYF
cdr3_nt: TGCGCCAGCAGCTTTAGGGGACAGTACCAAGAGACCCAGTACTTC
d_call: TRBD1
v_call: TRBV5-1
clone_size: few
j_call: TRBJ2-5

cdr3_aa: CAITTSGGYTYNEQFF
cdr3_nt: TGTGCCATCACGACTAGCGGGGGATACACCTACAATGAGCAGTTCTTC
d_call: TRBD2
v_call: TRBV10-3
clone_size: NA
j_call: TRBJ2-1

cdr3_aa: CSARDLFGSSDTQYF
cdr3_nt: TGCAGTGCTAGAGATTTGTTTGGCTCCTCAGATACGCAGTATTTT
d_call: NA
v_call: TRBV20-1
clone_size: few
j_call: TRBJ2-3

cdr3_aa: CASSQVGEVSGSGAGELFF
cdr3_nt: TGTGCCAGCAGCCAAGTTGGGGAGGTTAGCGGGAGTGGCGCCGGGGAGCTGTTTTTT
d_call: TRBD2
v_call: TRBV4-2
clone_size: few
j_call: TRBJ2-2

cdr3_aa: CASSLLGGGGSTDTQYF
cdr3_nt: TGTGCCAGCAGCTTGCTCGGCGGGGGGGGATCCACAGATACGCAGTATTTT
d_call: TRBD2
v_call: TRBV5-4
clone_size: NA
j_call: TRBJ2-3

cdr3_aa: CASSASGGGIAQYF
cdr3_nt: TGTGCCAGCAGCGCAAGCGGCGGTGGGATAGCCCAGTACTTC
d_call: NA
v_call: TRBV7-2
clone_size: few
j_call: TRBJ2-5

cdr3_aa: CASSSRVGRDGYTF
cdr3_nt: TGTGCCAGCAGTTCGCGGGTAGGCAGAGATGGCTACACCTTC
d_call: NA
v_call: TRBV6-5
clone_size: NA
j_call: TRBJ1-2

cdr3_aa: CASSVGGNEQYF
cdr3_nt: TGTGCCAGCAGCGTTGGGGGGAACGAGCAGTACTTC
d_call: NA
v_call: TRBV9
clone_size: NA
j_call: TRBJ2-7

cdr3_aa: CASSQDRLAGENTQYF
cdr3_nt: TGTGCCAGCAGCCAAGATCGACTAGCGGGAGAGAATACGCAGTATTTT
d_call: TRBD2
v_call: TRBV3-1
clone_size: NA
j_call: TRBJ2-3

cdr3_aa: CASSFPGLTDTQYF
cdr3_nt: TGTGCCAGCAGTTTCCCTGGGCTCACAGATACGCAGTATTTT
d_call: NA
v_call: TRBV28
clone_size: few
j_call: TRBJ2-3

cdr3_aa: CSASTGFYGYTF
cdr3_nt: TGCAGTGCTAGTACAGGGTTCTATGGCTACACCTTC
d_call: NA
v_call: TRBV20-1
clone_size: NA
j_call: TRBJ1-2

cdr3_aa: CASSLEGKSLHYGYTF
cdr3_nt: TGCGCCAGCAGCTTGGAAGGCAAATCCCTCCACTATGGCTACACCTTC
d_call: NA
v_call: TRBV5-1
clone_size: many
j_call: TRBJ1-2

cdr3_aa: CSVDGTGGDEQYF
cdr3_nt: TGCAGCGTTGATGGGACAGGGGGTGACGAGCAGTACTTC
d_call: TRBD1
v_call: TRBV29-1
clone_size: few
j_call: TRBJ2-7

cdr3_aa: CASSLGWAGGRDTQYF
cdr3_nt: TGTGCCAGCAGCTTAGGGTGGGCGGGGGGTAGGGATACGCAGTATTTT
d_call: TRBD2
v_call: TRBV7-2
clone_size: NA
j_call: TRBJ2-3

cdr3_aa: CASSFAQGTQETQYF
cdr3_nt: TGTGCCAGCAGCTTTGCGCAGGGAACCCAAGAGACCCAGTACTTC
d_call: NA
v_call: TRBV5-4
clone_size: many
j_call: TRBJ2-5

cdr3_aa: CASSADITDTQYF
cdr3_nt: TGTGCCAGCAGTGCAGACATCACAGATACGCAGTATTTT
d_call: NA
v_call: TRBV2
clone_size: many
j_call: TRBJ2-3

cdr3_aa: CASHQGNEQFF
cdr3_nt: TGTGCCAGCCACCAGGGGAATGAGCAGTTCTTC
d_call: NA
v_call: TRBV27
clone_size: few
j_call: TRBJ2-1

cdr3_aa: CASSENGGMGYEQYF
cdr3_nt: TGTGCCAGCAGTGAAAATGGGGGAATGGGCTACGAGCAGTACTTC
d_call: NA
v_call: TRBV25-1
clone_size: few
j_call: TRBJ2-7

cdr3_aa: CATSKGPIYEQYF
cdr3_nt: TGTGCCACCTCCAAAGGACCCATCTACGAGCAGTACTTC
d_call: NA
v_call: TRBV2
clone_size: few
j_call: TRBJ2-7

cdr3_aa: CASSPSNEKLFF
cdr3_nt: TGTGCCAGCAGTCCCAGTAATGAAAAACTGTTTTTT
d_call: NA
v_call: TRBV12-3/TRBV12-4
clone_size: NA
j_call: TRBJ1-4

cdr3_aa: CSARAGGRELFF
cdr3_nt: TGCAGTGCTAGAGCGGGGGGCAGGGAGCTGTTTTTT
d_call: NA
v_call: TRBV20-1
clone_size: NA
j_call: TRBJ2-2

cdr3_aa: CASSQAAGTGGLNEQFF
cdr3_nt: TGTGCCAGCAGTCAAGCGGCCGGGACAGGGGGCTTGAATGAGCAGTTCTTC
d_call: TRBD1
v_call: TRBV3-1
clone_size: NA
j_call: TRBJ2-1

cdr3_aa: CASSVGGQNNEQFF
cdr3_nt: TGCGCCAGCAGCGTGGGGGGGCAGAACAATGAGCAGTTCTTC
d_call: NA
v_call: TRBV5-1
clone_size: few
j_call: TRBJ2-1

cdr3_aa: CASSYSSWVSNEKLFF
cdr3_nt: TGTGCCAGCAGTTACTCGTCATGGGTTTCGAATGAAAAACTGTTTTTT
d_call: NA
v_call: TRBV6-5
clone_size: few
j_call: TRBJ1-4

cdr3_aa: CATSVGRGQGSSGANVLTF
cdr3_nt: TGTGCCACCAGTGTTGGAAGGGGGCAGGGATCCTCTGGGGCCAACGTCCTGACTTTC
d_call: TRBD1
v_call: TRBV10-3
clone_size: NA
j_call: TRBJ2-6

cdr3_aa: CASSTHRGSYEQYF
cdr3_nt: TGTGCCAGCAGCACCCACAGGGGGTCCTACGAGCAGTACTTC
d_call: TRBD1
v_call: TRBV3-1
clone_size: NA
j_call: TRBJ2-7

cdr3_aa: CASSQSRNNEQFF
cdr3_nt: TGTGCCAGCAGCCAATCTAGGAACAATGAGCAGTTCTTC
d_call: NA
v_call: TRBV13
clone_size: many
j_call: TRBJ2-1

cdr3_aa: CASSSTSGGAYEQFF
cdr3_nt: TGTGCCAGCAGCTCAACTAGCGGGGGGGCTTATGAGCAGTTCTTC
d_call: TRBD2
v_call: TRBV11-2
clone_size: many
j_call: TRBJ2-1

cdr3_aa: CASSQDRSGWGDTQYF
cdr3_nt: TGTGCCAGCAGCCAAGACCGGAGCGGGTGGGGAGATACGCAGTATTTT
d_call: NA
v_call: TRBV4-2
clone_size: few
j_call: TRBJ2-3

cdr3_aa: CSAVRDKPNLMNTEAFF
cdr3_nt: TGCAGTGCTGTACGGGACAAACCGAATCTGATGAACACTGAAGCTTTCTTT
d_call: NA
v_call: TRBV20-1
clone_size: many
j_call: TRBJ1-1

cdr3_aa: CATSRGPGQDTDTQYF
cdr3_nt: TGTGCCACCAGCAGAGGCCCGGGACAGGACACAGATACGCAGTATTTT
d_call: TRBD1
v_call: TRBV15
clone_size: NA
j_call: TRBJ2-3

cdr3_aa: CASSLGLAGGPIYNEQFF
cdr3_nt: TGTGCCAGCAGCCTGGGACTAGCGGGAGGGCCGATCTACAATGAGCAGTTCTTC
d_call: TRBD2
v_call: TRBV7-8
clone_size: NA
j_call: TRBJ2-1

cdr3_aa: CSLDTDRAEETQYF
cdr3_nt: TGCAGTCTTGACACGGACAGGGCGGAGGAGACCCAGTACTTC
d_call: TRBD1
v_call: TRBV20-1
clone_size: NA
j_call: TRBJ2-5

cdr3_aa: CSASAVFSYEQYF
cdr3_nt: TGCAGTGCTAGCGCCGTTTTCTCCTACGAGCAGTACTTC
d_call: NA
v_call: TRBV20-1
clone_size: NA
j_call: TRBJ2-7

cdr3_aa: CASSQTGGAGEAFF
cdr3_nt: TGTGCCAGCAGTCAAACAGGGGGCGCGGGTGAAGCTTTCTTT
d_call: TRBD1
v_call: TRBV6-1
clone_size: few
j_call: TRBJ1-1

cdr3_aa: CASREEWGPISGANVLTF
cdr3_nt: TGTGCCAGCAGAGAAGAGTGGGGACCGATCTCTGGGGCCAACGTCCTGACTTTC
d_call: NA
v_call: TRBV25-1
clone_size: many
j_call: TRBJ2-6

cdr3_aa: CSVGRMNTGELFF
cdr3_nt: TGCAGCGTGGGGAGAATGAACACCGGGGAGCTGTTTTTT
d_call: NA
v_call: TRBV29-1
clone_size: many
j_call: TRBJ2-2

cdr3_aa: CASSLDSNNEQYF
cdr3_nt: TGTGCCAGCAGTCTAGACAGCAACAATGAGCAGTACTTC
d_call: NA
v_call: TRBV27
clone_size: NA
j_call: TRBJ2-7

cdr3_aa: CASSQGGRENYGYTF
cdr3_nt: TGTGCCAGCAGCCAAGGGGGACGGGAGAACTATGGCTACACCTTC
d_call: NA
v_call: TRBV3-1
clone_size: many
j_call: TRBJ1-2

cdr3_aa: CASSQDSRILSYNEQFF
cdr3_nt: TGTGCCAGCAGCCAAGATTCGAGGATCCTCTCCTACAATGAGCAGTTCTTC
d_call: NA
v_call: TRBV14
clone_size: few
j_call: TRBJ2-1

cdr3_aa: CSVEDRGYEQFF
cdr3_nt: TGCAGCGTTGAAGATCGCGGCTATGAGCAGTTCTTC
d_call: NA
v_call: TRBV29-1
clone_size: few
j_call: TRBJ2-1

cdr3_aa: CASSHPLAGELFF
cdr3_nt: TGTGCCAGCAGCCATCCACTTGCAGGGGAGCTGTTTTTT
d_call: NA
v_call: TRBV11-2
clone_size: NA
j_call: TRBJ2-2

cdr3_aa: CATSEGTGLPNEQFF
cdr3_nt: TGTGCCACCAGTGAGGGGACAGGGTTGCCGAATGAGCAGTTCTTC
d_call: TRBD1
v_call: TRBV24-1
clone_size: NA
j_call: TRBJ2-1

cdr3_aa: CASSVGDRKAGGYTF
cdr3_nt: TGTGCCAGCAGCGTTGGGGACAGAAAAGCCGGTGGCTACACCTTC
d_call: TRBD1
v_call: TRBV9
clone_size: NA
j_call: TRBJ1-2

cdr3_aa: CASSFLGGAFRYNEQFF
cdr3_nt: TGTGCCAGCAGCTTCCTGGGGGGGGCCTTCCGATACAATGAGCAGTTCTTC
d_call: NA
v_call: TRBV7-8
clone_size: NA
j_call: TRBJ2-1

cdr3_aa: CATSREGGQRIYEQYF
cdr3_nt: TGTGCCACCAGCAGAGAAGGCGGACAGCGGATCTACGAGCAGTACTTC
d_call: NA
v_call: TRBV15
clone_size: NA
j_call: TRBJ2-7

cdr3_aa: CASSLGTEWNEQFF
cdr3_nt: TGTGCCAGCAGCTTAGGCACAGAGTGGAATGAGCAGTTCTTC
d_call: NA
v_call: TRBV7-2
clone_size: NA
j_call: TRBJ2-1

cdr3_aa: CASSLTGTGGIAQETQYF
cdr3_nt: TGCGCCAGCAGCTTAACCGGGACAGGGGGCATCGCACAGGAGACCCAGTACTTC
d_call: TRBD1
v_call: TRBV5-1
clone_size: NA
j_call: TRBJ2-5